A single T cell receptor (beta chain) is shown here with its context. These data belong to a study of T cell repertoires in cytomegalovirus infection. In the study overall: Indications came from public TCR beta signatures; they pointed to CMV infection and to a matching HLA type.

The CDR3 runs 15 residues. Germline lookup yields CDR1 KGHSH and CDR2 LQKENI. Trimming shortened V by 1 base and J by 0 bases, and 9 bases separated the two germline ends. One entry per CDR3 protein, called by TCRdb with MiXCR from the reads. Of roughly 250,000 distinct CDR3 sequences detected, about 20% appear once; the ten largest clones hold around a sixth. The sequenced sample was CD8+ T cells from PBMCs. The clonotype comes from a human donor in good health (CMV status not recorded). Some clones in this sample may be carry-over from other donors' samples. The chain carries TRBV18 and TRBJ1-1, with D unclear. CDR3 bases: TGTGCCAGCTCACCACTTCGGGATCTGAACACTGAAGCTTTCTTT. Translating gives CASSPLRDLNTEAFF. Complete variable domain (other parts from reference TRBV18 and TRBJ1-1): NAGVMQNPRHLVRRRGQEARLRCSPMKGHSHVYWYRQLPEEGLKFMVYLQKENIIDESGMPKERFSAEFPKEGPSILRIQQVVRGDSAAYFCASSPLRDLNTEAFFGQGTRLTVV.